A selection of T cell receptor beta chains follows, all from one sample in a study of CD8+CD57+ T cells in acquired aplastic anemia. MiXCR, applied by TCRdb to the reads, yields one record per CDR3 protein. The sample consists of 150,000 or so distinct CDR3 sequences, 40% to 55% of them appearing once. Sequencing was carried out using sorted CD4+, CD8+, or CD8+CD57+ T cells (not recorded which) from PBMCs. All receptors derive from a human donor with aplastic anemia. Each CDR3 is given with its conserved first and last residue.

J | V | CDR3
TRBJ1-3 | TRBV19 | CASSMGGGGPGRLPAGNTIYF
TRBJ2-1 | TRBV20-1 | CSASRGAYNEQFF
TRBJ2-1 | TRBV5-1 | CASSLVAGGVDEQFF
TRBJ1-2 | TRBV4-3 | CASSQDVLIGGNGYTF
TRBJ1-5 | TRBV19 | CASSMGLGDYSNQPQHF
TRBJ2-5 | TRBV18 | CASSRPNSRETQYF
TRBJ2-5 | TRBV6-5 | CASSYSRLAGQGTQYF
TRBJ1-2 | TRBV29-1 | CSAQGGVGGYTF
TRBJ2-5 | TRBV7-9 | CASSQLAGGREQYF
TRBJ2-5 | TRBV12-3/TRBV12-4 | CASSLRTSGAIQYF
TRBJ2-2 | TRBV10-3 | CAITTGFAGELFF
TRBJ1-5 | TRBV7-3 | CASSTSTGREPQHF
TRBJ1-2 | TRBV19 | CASRTGGTMANYGYTF
TRBJ2-5 | TRBV3-1 | CASRPSGGAKETQYF
TRBJ2-2 | TRBV24-1 | CATSDHRLATGELFF
TRBJ2-5 | TRBV5-1 | CASSLWGREAQETQYF
TRBJ1-2 | TRBV4-2 | CASSQRDGQTNYGYTF